Presented here are 26 T cell receptor beta chains from one specimen sequenced in a study of OX40 agonist ivuxolimab in advanced cancers. The assay was immunoSEQ multiplex PCR, and TCRdb's table has in-frame clones only and misses some. This repertoire shows 90,000 to 100,000 clones, roughly 88% found once; its top ten account for less than 5%. Sequenced here: CD4+ or CD8+ T cells sorted from blood, sampled in a trial of the OX40 agonist ivuxolimab. The receptors were gathered from an adult with an advanced solid tumor such as melanoma, head and neck, liver or kidney cancer.

The chain links TRBV5-1 to TRBJ2-7; TRBD1 agrees at 7 bases. From germline, CDR1 is SGHRS and CDR2 YFSETQ. The CDR3 is 16 amino acids. The V segment lost 0 bases and the J segment 5 bases; nucleotides outside the gene matches: 11. The CDR3 region has the DNA TGCGCCAGCAGCTTGGAAGGCAGGGGGTTCCTTAACGAGCAGTACTTC. Its protein product is CASSLEGRGFLNEQYF.

The chain uses TRBV7-9 and TRBJ2-3; 12 nucleotides line up with TRBD2. The CDR3 is 16 amino acids. The germline V gene encodes CDR1 SEHNR and CDR2 FQNEAQ (reference sequence). The V gene end was trimmed by 5 bases and the J gene end by 4 bases; junction bases not matched to a gene: 7. The CDR3 nucleotides are TGTGCCAGCAGCCCAGTGACTAGCGGGAGTGCAGATACGCAGTATTTT. Translated: CASSPVTSGSADTQYF.

This clone is a singleton in its sample. The rearrangement joins TRBV25-1 to TRBJ1-2, with D perhaps TRBD1 (6 bases). V shed 3 bases and J shed 3 bases, with 14 bases lying between them. The CDR3 extends over 15 amino acids. Per germline, CDR1 MGHDK and CDR2 SYGVNS. CDR3 bases: TGTGCCAGCAGTGAGCGAGGGGGATATGACTATGGCTACACCTTC. Translated, it gives CASSERGGYDYGYTF.

The genes are TRBV6-5 and TRBJ2-2; no clear D gene. Germline CDR1 MNHEY, CDR2 SVGAGI. Trimming shortened V by 0 bases and J by 7 bases, and 6 bases separated the two germline ends. CDR3 size: 13 residues. The CDR3 spells CASSYSLLGELFF. CDR3 bases: TGTGCCAGCAGTTACTCGCTACTCGGGGAGCTGTTTTTT.

The V and J genes are TRBV21-1 and TRBJ2-3. TRBV21-1 is an annotated pseudogene. The CDR3 covers 17 residues. In nucleotides, the CDR3 is TGTGCCAGCAGCAAGGAAAACCGCCCGCCTAGCACAGATACGCAGTATTTT. Translating it yields CASSKENRPPSTDTQYF.

The chain is built from TRBV7-2 and TRBJ2-1, with 8 bases fitting TRBD2. The CDR3 covers 17 residues. V gave up 5 bases and J gave up 2 bases; unmatched junction bases: 11. The germline CDR1 and CDR2 sequences are SGHTA and FQGNSA. The CDR3 DNA sequence: TGTGCCAGCAGCACAGGGAGCGGGAGTGGTACCTACAATGAGCAGTTCTTC. Amino acid sequence: CASSTGSGSGTYNEQFF.

This chain connects TRBV28 to TRBJ1-1; unclear D gene. This CDR3 is 13 amino acids long. Germline loops: CDR1 MDHEN, CDR2 SYDVKM. V was clipped by 6 bases and J by 0 bases, with 8 bases between them. The CDR3: CASSRRMNTEAFF. Written as DNA, the CDR3 is TGTGCCAGCAGCCGTCGGATGAACACTGAAGCTTTCTTT.

V and J are TRBV28 and TRBJ2-5, with 12 bases matching TRBD2. The germline V gene encodes CDR1 MDHEN and CDR2 SYDVKM. V lost 6 bases to trimming and J lost 5 bases; unmatched junction nucleotides: 7. There are 15 residues in the CDR3. CDR3 region: CASRPSGREVETQYF. The CDR3 DNA follows: TGTGCCAGCAGACCTAGCGGGAGGGAGGTGGAGACCCAGTACTTC.

The chain is built from TRBV7-2 and TRBJ2-1; perhaps TRBD2 as D (7 bases). With 3 bases removed from V and 4 bases from J, the gap between germline ends came to 13 bases. This CDR3 has 15 residues. The V gene's germline CDR1 is SGHTA and CDR2 FQGNSA. The CDR3 spells CASSLGGAVYNEQFF. The CDR3 DNA reads as TGTGCCAGCAGCTTGGGGGGGGCGGTTTACAATGAGCAGTTCTTC.

This chain connects TRBV9 to TRBJ1-6, with D tentatively TRBD1 (5 bases). CDR3 length equals 14 residues. V was shortened by 4 bases and J by 1 base, with 6 bases between the two germline ends. CDR1 SGDLS and CDR2 YYNGEE come from the germline V gene. The CDR3 DNA is TGTGCCAGCAGCACAGGTTCCTATAATTCACCCCTCCACTTT. Its translation is CASSTGSYNSPLHF.

The chain uses TRBV21-1 and TRBJ2-2; the DNA was not used to check the table's D call, TRBD1. TRBV21-1 is a known pseudogene. This CDR3 comprises 12 residues. The CDR3 sequence is CASSIQTGELFF. The DNA for the CDR3 is TGTGCCAGCAGCATTCAGACCGGGGAGCTGTTTTTT.

The gene calls are TRBV5-1 and TRBJ2-1; the D is unclear. Germline V lookup: CDR1 SGHRS, CDR2 YFSETQ. CDR3 length: 11 residues. V was shortened by 0 bases and J by 12 bases, with 7 bases between the two germline ends. The CDR3 DNA is TGCGCCAGCAGCTTGGGCACTGGGCAGTTCTTC. Amino acid sequence: CASSLGTGQFF.

The CDR3 DNA sequence: TGCGCCAGCAGTCGACAGGGCCATACGCAGTATTTT. As protein: CASSRQGHTQYF. The V and J genes are TRBV23-1 and TRBJ2-3; 7 bases align to TRBD1. TRBV23-1 is noted as an ORF with a role that remains uncertain. The CDR3 extends over 12 amino acids. With 4 bases clipped from V and 7 bases from J, the junction kept 2 bases outside the gene matches.

This clone was observed once. The genes are TRBV6-1 and TRBJ1-1; D is unresolved. The germline gives CDR1 MNHNS, CDR2 SASEGT. This CDR3 spans 16 amino acids. Trimming pared 2 bases from V and 0 bases from J, leaving 13 bases between. The CDR3 DNA sequence: TGTGCCAGCAGTGAAAGGTTCGGGCAGTTGAACACTGAAGCTTTCTTT. Protein sequence: CASSERFGQLNTEAFF.

The chain recombines TRBV19 with TRBJ2-3, with 7 bases that match TRBD2. The germline gives CDR1 LNHDA, CDR2 SQIVND (reference sequence). Trimming took 3 bases from V and 3 from J; bases not matched to a gene: 9. The CDR3 extends over 16 amino acids. As DNA, the CDR3 is TGTGCCAGTAGTATTTCAGCGGGAAGGACGACAGATACGCAGTATTTT. It specifies CASSISAGRTTDTQYF.

The rearrangement uses TRBV6-5 and TRBJ2-6, with D uncertain. The length of the CDR3 is 14 residues. The V gene's germline CDR1 is MNHEY and CDR2 SVGAGI. Trimming pared 5 bases from V and 0 bases from J, leaving 5 bases between. Here the CDR3 reads CASSDLSGANVLTF. As DNA, the CDR3 is TGTGCCAGCAGTGACCTCTCTGGGGCCAACGTCCTGACTTTC.

J is TRBJ1-2 and V is TRBV9; 9 bases match TRBD1. Germline V lookup: CDR1 SGDLS, CDR2 YYNGEE. V gave up 0 bases and J gave up 6 bases; unmatched junction bases: 9. This CDR3 region has 16 residues. CDR3 in DNA: TGTGCCAGCAGCGTAGGGGCTCCGGGACAGGGCGATGGCTACACCTTC. Its protein product is CASSVGAPGQGDGYTF.

The chain couples TRBV28 to TRBJ2-6; the D gene is possibly TRBD1 (5 bases). The V gene's germline CDR1 is MDHEN and CDR2 SYDVKM. Deletions cut 5 bases from V and 1 base from J, with 12 bases between. The CDR3 is made up of 16 amino acids. CDR3 bases: TGTGCCAGCAGTCCCTCGACAGCTTCTGGGGCCAACGTCCTGACTTTC. This gives the protein CASSPSTASGANVLTF.

The chain carries TRBV30 and TRBJ2-5; 7 nucleotides match TRBD1. The J call may be mistaken, given a closer DNA end match to TRBJ2-7. There are 13 residues in the CDR3. Germline loops: CDR1 GTSNPN, CDR2 SVGIG (reference sequence). As DNA, the CDR3 is TGTGCCTGGAAAAGACAGGGTGGCAACGAGCAGTACTTC. This gives the protein CAWKRQGGNEQYF.

This clone was counted once. The J gene is TRBJ2-3, the V gene TRBV18; no clear D. The CDR3 runs 13 residues. The germline V and J ends were trimmed by 7 bases and 3 bases, with 11 bases remaining between them. Germline V gives CDR1 KGHSH, CDR2 LQKENI. The CDR3 coding sequence is TGTGCCAGCTTAAAATCCGGGACAGATACGCAGTATTTT. Translation: CASLKSGTDTQYF. The full variable domain, rest sourced from reference TRBV18 and TRBJ2-3, is NAGVMQNPRHLVRRRGQEARLRCSPMKGHSHVYWYRQLPEEGLKFMVYLQKENIIDESGMPKERFSAEFPKEGPSILRIQQVVRGDSAAYFCASLKSGTDTQYFGPGTRLTVL.

The CDR3 DNA reads as TGTGCCAGCTCCTCGGGGGCGGACCTAAGGTACGAGCAGTACTTC. Its translation is CASSSGADLRYEQYF. The rearrangement joins TRBV18 to TRBJ2-7, with D tentatively TRBD1 or TRBD2 (6 bases each). Germline V gene lookup returns CDR1 KGHSH and CDR2 LQKENI. CDR3 length: 15 residues. V shed 6 bases and J shed 4 bases, with 19 bases lying between them.

The chain employs TRBV14 and TRBJ2-2, with 12 bases lining up with TRBD2. The CDR3 is 16 amino acids. Per germline, CDR1 SGHDN and CDR2 FVKESK. Trimming took 4 bases from V and 2 from J; bases not matched to a gene: 2. CDR3 amino acids: CASSRGLAGNTGELFF. For the CDR3, the DNA is TGTGCCAGCAGCCGAGGACTAGCGGGAAACACCGGGGAGCTGTTTTTT.

The J gene is TRBJ2-2, the V gene TRBV7-6; D unresolved. The V and J ends lost 3 bases and 6 bases respectively, with 8 bases between them. There are 13 residues in the CDR3. Germline V CDR1 and CDR2: SGHVS, FNYEAQ. The CDR3 DNA is TGTGCCAGCAGCTTTTCGAATTCCGGGGAGCTGTTTTTT. This translates into CASSFSNSGELFF. The complete variable domain, with remaining parts taken from reference TRBV7-6 and TRBJ2-2, reads GAGVSQSPRYKVTKRGQDVALRCDPISGHVSLYWYRQALGQGPEFLTYFNYEAQQDKSGLPNDRFSAERPEGSISTLTIQRTEQRDSAMYRCASSFSNSGELFFGEGSRLTVL.

The rearrangement joins TRBV13 to TRBJ2-1; TRBD1 matches at 7 bases. This CDR3 spans 13 amino acids. CDR1 and CDR2 (germline): PRHDT, FYEKMQ (reference sequence). Losses at the gene ends were 6 bases for V and 8 bases for J; bases not matched to a gene: 7. The CDR3 reads CASRGQPHDEQFF. The DNA for the CDR3 is TGTGCCAGCAGGGGACAGCCACACGATGAGCAGTTCTTC.

The CDR3 is CASSEATDTQYF. The CDR3 region has the DNA TGTGCCAGCAGTGAAGCGACAGATACGCAGTATTTT. V gene TRBV25-1 combines with J gene TRBJ2-3; no reliable D call. V lost 2 bases and J lost 3, with 3 bases in between. The length of the CDR3 is 12 residues. CDR1 is MGHDK and CDR2 is SYGVNS in the germline V gene.

The chain recombines TRBV10-3 with TRBJ2-7, with D perhaps matching TRBD1 (5 bases). The CDR3 is 10 residues long. Germline V CDR1 and CDR2: ENHRY, SYGVKD. V dropped 11 bases and J dropped 3 bases, with 8 bases sitting between them. CDR3 protein: CASGHYEQYF. The CDR3 DNA sequence: TGTGCCTCCGGACACTACGAGCAGTACTTC.